The 27 T cell receptor beta chains below all came from one sample that was sequenced in a study of cytomegalovirus exposure and HLA in healthy donors. Produced via immunoSEQ multiplex PCR; TCRdb's table is partial and in-frame only. Here the sample spans approximately 300,000 clones, roughly nine tenths being singletons. The sample taken for sequencing was PBMCs. The origin of the receptors is a woman in her twenties or thirties in good health and CMV-seropositive.

The V call is TRBV7-3, the J call TRBJ2-3; the match to TRBD2 covers 13 bases. The CDR3 loop spans 20 amino acids. CDR1 SGHTA and CDR2 FQGTGA come from the germline V gene. V gave up 0 bases and J gave up 6 bases; unmatched junction bases: 15. The CDR3 spells CASSLTVTSLAGGPGDTQYF. The CDR3 DNA sequence: TGTGCCAGCAGCTTAACGGTCACGTCACTAGCGGGAGGGCCGGGGGATACGCAGTATTTT.

The CDR3, as DNA: TGTGCCAGCAGCCCTAGTACGGGGTCACCCCTCCACTTT. Translation: CASSPSTGSPLHF. The rearrangement uses TRBV7-3 and TRBJ1-6; no firm D call. CDR1 and CDR2 from the germline V gene are SGHTA and FQGTGA. V lost 5 bases to trimming and J lost 10 bases, with 12 bases between them. CDR3 length: 13 amino acids.

The V call is TRBV27, the J call TRBJ2-2; D is unresolved. Germline CDR1 is MNHEY and CDR2 is SMNVEV (reference sequence). V was cut by 6 bases and J by 4 bases, with 12 bases left in between. The length of the CDR3 is 14 residues. CDR3 nucleotide sequence: TGTGCCAGCAGCCTACTGTCGGTCACCGGGGAGCTGTTTTTT. This gives the protein CASSLLSVTGELFF.

This clone was seen only once. The chain uses TRBV30 and TRBJ2-1; D might be TRBD1 or TRBD2, each matching 5 bases. CDR1 is GTSNPN, CDR2 SVGIG, per germline (reference sequence). The CDR3 loop spans 15 amino acids. With 2 bases removed from V and 7 bases from J, the gap between germline ends came to 18 bases. The CDR3 loop is CAWSSRGPLANEQFF. CDR3 bases: TGTGCCTGGAGTTCAAGGGGACCCCTGGCGAATGAGCAGTTCTTC.

V and J are TRBV30 and TRBJ1-5; D unresolved. The CDR3 is 13 residues long. Germline CDR1 and CDR2: GTSNPN and SVGIG (reference sequence). V gave up 1 base and J gave up 7 bases, with 11 bases separating them. The CDR3 DNA reads as TGTGCCTGGAGTGACGCGAGGTTGCAGCCCCAGCATTTT. Amino acid sequence: CAWSDARLQPQHF.

J is TRBJ2-3 and V is TRBV6-5; possible D gene TRBD1, 6 bases. The germline gives CDR1 MNHEY, CDR2 SVGAGI. Trimming removed 0 bases at V and 0 bases at J, with 10 bases between. The CDR3 is 16 residues long. Here the CDR3 reads CASSYSKGGSTDTQYF. CDR3 DNA: TGTGCCAGCAGTTACTCGAAAGGGGGAAGCACAGATACGCAGTATTTT.

The chain recombines TRBV15 with TRBJ1-5; TRBD1 might be the D (6 bases). The germline gives CDR1 LNHNV, CDR2 YYDKDF (reference sequence). The germline V and J ends were trimmed by 8 bases and 11 bases, with 13 bases remaining between them. The CDR3 is made up of 11 amino acids. The CDR3: CATEGGGAQHF. The CDR3 coding sequence is TGTGCCACCGAGGGAGGGGGAGCCCAGCATTTT.

The rearrangement joins TRBV11-3 to TRBJ2-7, with TRBD2 matching 10 bases. V was clipped by 5 bases and J by 1 base; unmatched bases: 5. The germline CDR1 and CDR2 sequences are SGHNT and YENEEA. The CDR3 is 15 residues long. The CDR3 reads CASSPGTSVSYEQYF. As DNA, the CDR3 is TGTGCCAGCAGCCCAGGGACTAGCGTATCCTACGAGCAGTACTTC.

The V gene is TRBV5-6, the J gene TRBJ2-3; tentatively, D is TRBD2 (5 bases). Trimming took off 7 bases at V and 4 bases at J, with 16 bases between the two ends. CDR1 and CDR2 (germline): SGHDT, YYEEEE. CDR3 length: 14 residues. This chain's CDR3 is CASDFWADSDTQYF. CDR3 DNA sequence: TGTGCCAGCGACTTCTGGGCGGACTCAGATACGCAGTATTTT. The entire variable domain, with the rest obtained from reference TRBV5-6 and TRBJ2-3, is as follows: DAGVTQSPTHLIKTRGQQVTLRCSPKSGHDTVSWYQQALGQGPQFIFQYYEEEERQRGNFPDRFSGHQFPNYSSELNVNALLLGDSALYLCASDFWADSDTQYFGPGTRLTVL.

For the CDR3, the DNA is TGTGCCAGCACCCCCTTAGAGACCCAGTACTTC. Encoded protein: CASTPLETQYF. V gene TRBV6-1 combines with J gene TRBJ2-5; D is uncertain. This CDR3 contains 11 residues. Germline V gives CDR1 MNHNS, CDR2 SASEGT. V gave up 7 bases and J gave up 4 bases, with 7 bases separating them.

This clone was observed a handful of times. The genes are TRBV27 and TRBJ2-7; TRBD2 matches 8 bases. V was clipped by 10 bases and J by 5 bases; unmatched bases: 10. From germline, CDR1 is MNHEY and CDR2 SMNVEV (reference sequence). The CDR3 has 13 residues. CDR3 in DNA: TGTGCCACCTGGACGGGAGGGTCCCACGAGCAGTACTTC. It codes for CATWTGGSHEQYF.

The rearrangement uses TRBV29-1 and TRBJ1-1; D unclear. The CDR3 loop spans 13 amino acids. CDR1 is SQVTM and CDR2 is ANQGSEA in the germline V gene. Trimming removed 6 bases at V and 0 bases at J, with 11 bases between. CDR3 sequence (DNA): TGCAGCGTATTTAGGGTTTTGAACACTGAAGCTTTCTTT. Its translation is CSVFRVLNTEAFF. Drawing the rest from reference TRBV29-1 and TRBJ1-1, the complete variable domain is SAVISQKPSRDICQRGTSLTIQCQVDSQVTMMFWYRQQPGQSLTLIATANQGSEATYESGFVIDKFPISRPNLTFSTLTVSNMSPEDSSIYLCSVFRVLNTEAFFGQGTRLTVV.

V usage is TRBV7-2 and J usage is TRBJ1-2; weak D call: TRBD1 (6 bases). CDR1 and CDR2 (germline): SGHTA, FQGNSA. Trimming shortened V by 5 bases and J by 3 bases, and 22 bases separated the two germline ends. The CDR3 length is 17 residues. The CDR3 spells CASSPRFGGASDYGYTF. CDR3 DNA sequence: TGTGCCAGCAGCCCCCGCTTCGGGGGGGCAAGTGACTATGGCTACACCTTC.

The rearrangement uses TRBV9 and TRBJ1-4, with TRBD1 matching over 9 bases. The V and J ends lost 3 bases and 2 bases, in that order; junction bases with no gene match: 8. Germline V gene data show CDR1 as SGDLS and CDR2 as YYNGEE. CDR3 length: 17 residues. This CDR3 is CASSAGQGLKTNEKLFF. The CDR3 DNA is TGTGCCAGCAGCGCAGGACAGGGGTTGAAGACTAATGAAAAACTGTTTTTT.

The chain uses TRBV6-5 and TRBJ2-1, with 14 nucleotides matching TRBD2. Looked up from germline, CDR1 is MNHEY and CDR2 is SVGAGI. Germline trimming cut 0 bases from V and 10 bases from J; bases unmatched to any gene: 5. The CDR3 is 16 residues long. Here the CDR3 reads CASSYSTSGGATEQFF. The CDR3 DNA follows: TGTGCCAGCAGTTACTCGACTAGCGGGGGGGCCACGGAGCAGTTCTTC.

The CDR3 here is CASSLSLQRSSYEQYF. In DNA, the CDR3 is TGTGCCAGCAGTTTATCGTTACAGCGGAGCTCCTACGAGCAGTACTTC. This chain joins TRBV27 and TRBJ2-7; D may be TRBD2 (5 bases). From germline, CDR1 is MNHEY and CDR2 SMNVEV (reference sequence). Deletions cut 0 bases from V and 0 bases from J, with 12 bases between. The CDR3 is 16 residues long.

The chain carries TRBV14 and TRBJ1-2; D is uncertain. Germline CDR1 SGHDN, CDR2 FVKESK. Deletions cut 1 base from V and 5 bases from J, with 11 bases between. The CDR3 covers 14 residues. CDR3 region: CASSQGGGRYGYTF. CDR3 coding DNA: TGTGCCAGCAGCCAAGGTGGCGGGCGGTATGGCTACACCTTC.

This clone was counted at least ten times. This sequence joins TRBV2 and TRBJ1-1; TRBD1 is a possible D gene (5 bases). The V end lost 1 base, the J end lost 8 bases, and 5 bases lay between the germline ends. Per germline, CDR1 SNHLY and CDR2 FYNNEI. There are 11 residues in the CDR3. The CDR3 DNA follows: TGTGCCAGCAGTGAAGGACAGGAAGCTTTCTTT. Encoded protein: CASSEGQEAFF.

The chain combines TRBV19 with TRBJ2-3; D is unresolved. Trimming took off 7 bases at V and 0 bases at J, with 5 bases between the two ends. Germline CDR1 reads LNHDA; CDR2 reads SQIVND (reference sequence). The CDR3 extends over 12 amino acids. The CDR3 reads CASMTSTDTQYF. The CDR3 DNA is TGTGCCAGTATGACTAGCACAGATACGCAGTATTTT.

The chain is built from TRBV7-8 and TRBJ1-5; tentative D call: TRBD1 (6 bases). This CDR3 region has 13 residues. Per the germline V gene, CDR1 is SGHVS and CDR2 is FQNEAQ. Between the trimmed V and J ends, which lost 5 bases and 7 bases, there was a span of 12 bases. CDR3 bases: TGTGCCAGCAGCATCAGCGGGACACAGCCCCAGCATTTT. It specifies CASSISGTQPQHF.

The chain joins TRBV30 to TRBJ2-7, with 8 nucleotides matching TRBD2. There are 13 residues in the CDR3. Germline CDR1 is GTSNPN and CDR2 is SVGIG (reference sequence). Trimming removed 0 bases from V and 5 bases from J; junction bases left unmatched: 3. The CDR3 DNA reads as TGTGCCTGGAGTGTAAGACTAGCGAACGAGCAGTACTTC. Its translation is CAWSVRLANEQYF. Looking up the rest from reference TRBV30 and TRBJ2-7 gives the full variable domain: SQTIHQWPATLVQPVGSPLSLECTVEGTSNPNLYWYRQAAGRGLQLLFYSVGIGQISSEVPQNLSASRPQDRQFILSSKKLLLSDSGFYLCAWSVRLANEQYFGPGTRLTVT.

This chain connects TRBV19 to TRBJ2-7, with D possibly being TRBD1 or TRBD2 (5 bases each). This CDR3 is built from 13 residues. Germline-derived CDR1 and CDR2 are LNHDA and SQIVND (reference sequence). V gave up 1 base and J gave up 8 bases, with 12 bases separating them. The CDR3 protein is CASSIGRDEKQYF. The CDR3 region has the DNA TGTGCCAGTAGTATAGGAAGGGACGAGAAGCAGTACTTC.

The V call is TRBV2, the J call TRBJ2-7, with D perhaps matching TRBD2 (7 bases). CDR3 length: 16 amino acids. V was shortened by 2 bases and J by 0 bases, with 14 bases between the two germline ends. Looked up from germline, CDR1 is SNHLY and CDR2 is FYNNEI. Here the CDR3 reads CASSEWGRGSSYEQYF. DNA for the CDR3: TGTGCCAGCAGTGAATGGGGGCGGGGGAGCTCCTACGAGCAGTACTTC.

The gene calls are TRBV28 and TRBJ2-2, with D unclear. CDR1 and CDR2 (germline): MDHEN, SYDVKM. This CDR3 has 16 residues. V lost 1 base to trimming and J lost 0 bases, with 9 bases between them. This CDR3 is CASSLFRLSNTGELFF. The CDR3 bases are TGTGCCAGCAGTTTATTCCGGTTATCGAACACCGGGGAGCTGTTTTTT.

The chain carries TRBV4-3 and TRBJ1-4, with no clear D. The CDR3 has 15 residues. The V end was cut by 1 base, the J end by 4 bases, with 10 bases between. Germline V gene data show CDR1 as LGHNA and CDR2 as YSLEER. The CDR3 DNA reads TGCGCCAGCAGCCAAGCCCGGGAGGATAATGAAAAACTGTTTTTT. Amino acids: CASSQAREDNEKLFF.

This chain joins TRBV7-8 and TRBJ1-5; 7 bases map to TRBD1. V shed 0 bases and J 2 bases; nucleotides not matched to a gene: 4. The germline CDR1 and CDR2 sequences are SGHVS and FQNEAQ. The CDR3 covers 16 residues. CDR3 residues: CASSLARTGRNQPQHF. CDR3 nucleotide sequence: TGTGCCAGCAGCTTAGCGAGGACAGGCCGCAATCAGCCCCAGCATTTT.

The V gene is TRBV18, the J gene TRBJ2-5; either TRBD1 or TRBD2 may fit D (5 bases each). CDR3 length: 17 residues. CDR1 KGHSH and CDR2 LQKENI come from the germline V gene. V shed 0 bases and J shed 5 bases, with 19 bases lying between them. The CDR3 DNA reads TGTGCCAGCTCACCACCGTTCGTGGGGACGGCCGGGGAGACCCAGTACTTC. Residues: CASSPPFVGTAGETQYF.